One sample yielded the 2 T cell receptor beta chains listed below, sequenced in a study of blood T cell repertoires in COVID-19. Only in-frame clones appear in the TCRdb table, and some are missing; sequencing was by immunoSEQ multiplex PCR. Here the sample spans more than 95,000 clones, about three quarters being singletons. Specimen: peripheral blood. These receptors were taken from a woman in her sixties or seventies with acute or convalescent COVID-19.

This chain links TRBV28 with TRBJ2-2; possibly TRBD1 for D (6 bases). This CDR3 region has 15 residues. Germline V gene lookup returns CDR1 MDHEN and CDR2 SYDVKM. V was cut by 1 base and J by 10 bases, with 16 bases left in between. The CDR3 sequence: CASSLSVRGSVELFF. CDR3 sequence (DNA): TGTGCCAGCAGTTTATCTGTCAGGGGATCGGTGGAGCTGTTTTTT.

In its sample, this clone was seen a few times. The chain has TRBV5-1 and TRBJ2-2; 7 positions agree with TRBD1. The CDR3 has 18 amino acids. Germline assignment: CDR1 SGHRS and CDR2 YFSETQ. V lost 2 bases and J lost 4; bases outside the gene matches: 14. This CDR3 reads CASSLLWTGAYSTGELFF. The CDR3 DNA reads as TGCGCCAGCAGCTTATTATGGACAGGTGCCTATAGCACCGGGGAGCTGTTTTTT.